The rows below give T cell receptor beta chains drawn from one sample of a study of blood T cells in healthy people across ages. TCRdb itself ran the 5' RACE reads through MiXCR, one entry per CDR3 protein. The profile shows about 780,000 distinct CDR3 sequences, 62% of them singletons. Material: blood. Receptors were obtained from a man aged 25-45 years in good health. The CDR3 runs from the conserved cysteine through the conserved F or W. Each record gives: clone size, D gene, J gene, V gene, CDR3 protein, CDR3 DNA. The D gene is left open where the match is weak. Expanded clones get a size class; other rows say once, few or many, or leave the size out.

clone_size: -; d_call: -; j_call: TRBJ2-7; v_call: TRBV6-2/TRBV6-3; cdr3_aa: CASKPSSYEQYF; cdr3_nt: TGTGCCAGCAAACCATCTTCCTACGAGCAGTACTTC
clone_size: -; d_call: -; j_call: TRBJ1-6; v_call: TRBV20-1; cdr3_aa: CSARISSRHSPLHF; cdr3_nt: TGCAGTGCTAGAATATCCAGCCGTCATTCACCCCTCCACTTT
clone_size: -; d_call: -; j_call: TRBJ2-3; v_call: TRBV4-3; cdr3_aa: CASSQGGAPNTDTQYF; cdr3_nt: TGCGCCAGCAGCCAAGGAGGGGCCCCTAACACAGATACGCAGTATTTT
clone_size: -; d_call: -; j_call: TRBJ2-3; v_call: TRBV20-1; cdr3_aa: CSARGRRDTDTQYF; cdr3_nt: TGCAGTGCTAGAGGCAGGAGGGACACAGATACGCAGTATTTT
clone_size: -; d_call: TRBD1; j_call: TRBJ2-1; v_call: TRBV6-1; cdr3_aa: CASSPGQGTNNEQFF; cdr3_nt: TGTGCCAGCAGCCCGGGACAGGGAACGAACAATGAGCAGTTCTTC
clone_size: many; d_call: TRBD1; j_call: TRBJ2-7; v_call: TRBV4-3; cdr3_aa: CASSPGQGSYEQYF; cdr3_nt: TGTGCCAGCAGTCCCGGACAGGGATCCTACGAGCAGTACTTC
clone_size: -; d_call: -; j_call: TRBJ2-1; v_call: TRBV4-2; cdr3_aa: CASSPSEEQFF; cdr3_nt: TGTGCCAGCAGCCCCTCGGAGGAGCAGTTCTTC
clone_size: -; d_call: -; j_call: TRBJ2-5; v_call: TRBV28; cdr3_aa: CASTQTGIGTQYF; cdr3_nt: TGTGCCAGCACTCAGACAGGAATAGGGACCCAGTACTTC
clone_size: -; d_call: -; j_call: TRBJ2-3; v_call: TRBV10-3; cdr3_aa: CAIRREGASGEADTQYF; cdr3_nt: TGTGCCATCAGGAGGGAAGGGGCGTCAGGGGAGGCAGATACGCAGTATTTT
clone_size: -; d_call: -; j_call: TRBJ2-2; v_call: TRBV5-4; cdr3_aa: CASSPPGRPNTGELFF; cdr3_nt: TGTGCCAGCAGCCCCCCGGGACGGCCGAACACCGGGGAGCTGTTTTTT
clone_size: -; d_call: TRBD2; j_call: TRBJ2-3; v_call: TRBV7-2; cdr3_aa: CASSSPPGTSGASDTQYF; cdr3_nt: TGTGCCAGCAGCTCCCCTCCCGGGACTAGCGGGGCTTCAGATACGCAGTATTTT
clone_size: -; d_call: -; j_call: TRBJ2-3; v_call: TRBV7-2; cdr3_aa: CASSRIHTASTDTQYF; cdr3_nt: TGTGCCAGCAGCAGGATTCATACCGCCAGCACAGATACGCAGTATTTT
clone_size: -; d_call: -; j_call: TRBJ1-2; v_call: TRBV27; cdr3_aa: CASSLKGNLSYLYGYTF; cdr3_nt: TGTGCCAGCAGTTTAAAAGGGAACCTGTCCTACCTTTATGGCTACACCTTC
clone_size: -; d_call: TRBD1; j_call: TRBJ2-4; v_call: TRBV24-1; cdr3_aa: CATSDSTGGAKNIQYF; cdr3_nt: TGTGCCACCAGTGATTCAACAGGGGGAGCCAAAAACATTCAGTACTTC
clone_size: -; d_call: TRBD2; j_call: TRBJ2-7; v_call: TRBV7-2; cdr3_aa: CASSLVTSGGAGSYEQYF; cdr3_nt: TGTGCCAGCAGCTTAGTGACTAGCGGGGGGGCCGGGTCCTACGAGCAGTACTTC
clone_size: -; d_call: TRBD1; j_call: TRBJ1-2; v_call: TRBV7-2; cdr3_aa: CASTPAGQAYGYTF; cdr3_nt: TGTGCCAGTACCCCTGCAGGACAGGCCTATGGCTACACCTTC
clone_size: -; d_call: -; j_call: TRBJ2-7; v_call: TRBV11-2; cdr3_aa: CASSPREMGGLYEQYF; cdr3_nt: TGTGCCAGCAGCCCTAGAGAGATGGGGGGCTTGTACGAGCAGTACTTC
clone_size: -; d_call: -; j_call: TRBJ2-3; v_call: TRBV20-1; cdr3_aa: CSARPRWGGRGNTDTQYF; cdr3_nt: TGCAGTGCTAGACCCAGATGGGGGGGGCGGGGGAACACAGATACGCAGTATTTT
clone_size: -; d_call: TRBD1; j_call: TRBJ2-1; v_call: TRBV9; cdr3_aa: CASSVPGGQGAPLTYNEQFF; cdr3_nt: TGTGCCAGCAGCGTGCCCGGGGGACAGGGGGCTCCGTTAACCTACAATGAGCAGTTCTTC
clone_size: -; d_call: -; j_call: TRBJ2-5; v_call: TRBV6-2/TRBV6-3; cdr3_aa: CASRRQVGEQYF; cdr3_nt: TGTGCCAGCAGACGCCAGGTTGGTGAGCAGTACTTC
clone_size: -; d_call: TRBD1; j_call: TRBJ2-5; v_call: TRBV5-1; cdr3_aa: CASSYVTGEYQETQYF; cdr3_nt: TGCGCCAGCAGCTACGTGACAGGGGAATACCAAGAGACCCAGTACTTC
clone_size: -; d_call: -; j_call: TRBJ1-6; v_call: TRBV20-1; cdr3_aa: CSFTRGAEDSPLHF; cdr3_nt: TGCAGTTTCACACGAGGCGCGGAGGATTCACCCCTCCACTTT
clone_size: few; d_call: TRBD1; j_call: TRBJ2-1; v_call: TRBV6-2/TRBV6-3; cdr3_aa: CASSYRQGIHNEQFF; cdr3_nt: TGTGCCAGCAGTTACAGACAGGGAATACACAATGAGCAGTTCTTC
clone_size: few; d_call: TRBD2; j_call: TRBJ2-1; v_call: TRBV4-3; cdr3_aa: CASSHGLAGGGGLEQFF; cdr3_nt: TGCGCCAGCAGCCACGGACTAGCGGGGGGTGGTGGCCTTGAGCAGTTCTTC
clone_size: -; d_call: -; j_call: TRBJ1-6; v_call: TRBV7-2; cdr3_aa: CASSLVPHRQNSYNSPLHF; cdr3_nt: TGTGCCAGCAGCTTGGTCCCCCACCGACAGAACTCCTATAATTCACCCCTCCACTTT
clone_size: -; d_call: TRBD1; j_call: TRBJ2-5; v_call: TRBV24-1; cdr3_aa: CATSDPDRRNEQYF; cdr3_nt: TGTGCCACCAGTGACCCGGACAGGAGAAATGAGCAGTACTTC
clone_size: many; d_call: -; j_call: TRBJ2-1; v_call: TRBV12-3/TRBV12-4; cdr3_aa: CASSLRPLGSYNEQFF; cdr3_nt: TGTGCCAGCAGTTTGCGTCCCCTAGGCTCCTACAATGAGCAGTTCTTC
clone_size: -; d_call: -; j_call: TRBJ1-2; v_call: TRBV29-1; cdr3_aa: CSTTEGNYGYTF; cdr3_nt: TGCAGTACGACAGAGGGTAACTATGGCTACACCTTC
clone_size: -; d_call: -; j_call: TRBJ2-1; v_call: TRBV28; cdr3_aa: CASAEASYNEQFF; cdr3_nt: TGTGCCAGCGCAGAGGCCTCCTACAATGAGCAGTTCTTC
clone_size: few; d_call: -; j_call: TRBJ2-1; v_call: TRBV6-2/TRBV6-3; cdr3_aa: CASSYSGLSYNEQFF; cdr3_nt: TGTGCCAGCAGTTACTCAGGACTTAGCTACAATGAGCAGTTCTTC
clone_size: -; d_call: -; j_call: TRBJ1-2; v_call: TRBV2; cdr3_aa: CATEGQNPSYGYTF; cdr3_nt: TGTGCCACCGAGGGGCAGAACCCTAGCTATGGCTACACCTTC
clone_size: -; d_call: TRBD1; j_call: TRBJ1-4; v_call: TRBV28; cdr3_aa: CASSLWDRAEEKLFF; cdr3_nt: TGTGCCAGCAGTTTATGGGACAGGGCGGAAGAAAAACTGTTTTTT
clone_size: few; d_call: TRBD2; j_call: TRBJ2-7; v_call: TRBV7-2; cdr3_aa: CASQIGGGSYEQYF; cdr3_nt: TGTGCCAGCCAGATCGGGGGGGGATCCTACGAGCAGTACTTC
clone_size: few; d_call: -; j_call: TRBJ2-2; v_call: TRBV4-2; cdr3_aa: CASSPRGSGELFF; cdr3_nt: TGTGCCAGCAGCCCTCGAGGATCCGGGGAGCTGTTTTTT
clone_size: -; d_call: -; j_call: TRBJ1-2; v_call: TRBV27; cdr3_aa: CASSPGRMDNYGYTF; cdr3_nt: TGTGCCAGCAGTCCCGGACGGATGGATAACTATGGCTACACCTTC
clone_size: -; d_call: -; j_call: TRBJ2-5; v_call: TRBV4-3; cdr3_aa: CASSQGVYSRETQYF; cdr3_nt: TGCGCCAGCAGCCAAGGCGTATATAGCAGAGAGACCCAGTACTTC
clone_size: -; d_call: -; j_call: TRBJ2-5; v_call: TRBV6-6; cdr3_aa: CASSYTLRTTNQETQYF; cdr3_nt: TGTGCCAGCAGTTACACTTTAAGGACTACTAACCAAGAGACCCAGTACTTC
clone_size: -; d_call: -; j_call: TRBJ1-2; v_call: TRBV9; cdr3_aa: CASSVDLQGINYGYTF; cdr3_nt: TGTGCCAGCAGCGTAGACCTCCAGGGGATAAACTATGGCTACACCTTC
clone_size: -; d_call: -; j_call: TRBJ2-5; v_call: TRBV18; cdr3_aa: CASSPGTWQETQYF; cdr3_nt: TGTGCCAGCTCACCTGGAACTTGGCAAGAGACCCAGTACTTC
clone_size: -; d_call: TRBD1; j_call: TRBJ2-1; v_call: TRBV29-1; cdr3_aa: CSGQGAVDEQFF; cdr3_nt: TGCAGCGGACAGGGGGCTGTAGATGAGCAGTTCTTC
clone_size: -; d_call: -; j_call: TRBJ2-1; v_call: TRBV7-2; cdr3_aa: CASSMDHSGFF; cdr3_nt: TGTGCCAGCAGCATGGACCACAGCGGGTTCTTC
clone_size: -; d_call: TRBD1; j_call: TRBJ2-1; v_call: TRBV20-1; cdr3_aa: CSAPDRAPYNEQFF; cdr3_nt: TGCAGTGCGCCGGACAGGGCTCCCTACAATGAGCAGTTCTTC
clone_size: few; d_call: -; j_call: TRBJ2-1; v_call: TRBV20-1; cdr3_aa: CSARDRLMSSYNEQFF; cdr3_nt: TGCAGTGCTAGAGATCGGTTGATGAGCTCCTACAATGAGCAGTTCTTC
clone_size: -; d_call: -; j_call: TRBJ1-5; v_call: TRBV12-3/TRBV12-4; cdr3_aa: CASSLAQSDQPQHF; cdr3_nt: TGTGCCAGCAGTTTAGCGCAGAGTGATCAGCCCCAGCATTTT
clone_size: -; d_call: -; j_call: TRBJ2-5; v_call: TRBV7-2; cdr3_aa: CASSLAVQYQETQYF; cdr3_nt: TGTGCCAGCAGCTTAGCTGTCCAGTACCAAGAGACCCAGTACTTC
clone_size: -; d_call: TRBD2; j_call: TRBJ2-1; v_call: TRBV5-1; cdr3_aa: CASSLGAGVRDQFF; cdr3_nt: TGCGCCAGCAGCTTGGGAGCGGGGGTCCGAGACCAGTTCTTC
clone_size: few; d_call: -; j_call: TRBJ2-7; v_call: TRBV4-2; cdr3_aa: CASSQTWGRDSSSYEQYF; cdr3_nt: TGTGCCAGCAGCCAAACATGGGGCCGGGACTCGAGCTCCTACGAGCAGTACTTC
clone_size: -; d_call: TRBD2; j_call: TRBJ2-4; v_call: TRBV2; cdr3_aa: CASRGLAVLAKNIQYF; cdr3_nt: TGTGCCAGCAGGGGACTAGCGGTCCTAGCCAAAAACATTCAGTACTTC
clone_size: -; d_call: TRBD2; j_call: TRBJ2-3; v_call: TRBV10-3; cdr3_aa: CAISEGTSPNTDTQYF; cdr3_nt: TGTGCCATCAGTGAAGGGACTAGCCCTAACACAGATACGCAGTATTTT
clone_size: -; d_call: -; j_call: TRBJ2-7; v_call: TRBV2; cdr3_aa: CASSDLRDREQYF; cdr3_nt: TGTGCCAGCAGCGATCTCAGGGACCGCGAGCAGTACTTC
clone_size: -; d_call: TRBD1; j_call: TRBJ2-7; v_call: TRBV9; cdr3_aa: CASSASPGQSSYEQYF; cdr3_nt: TGTGCCAGCAGCGCCTCACCGGGACAGAGCTCCTACGAGCAGTACTTC
clone_size: -; d_call: -; j_call: TRBJ2-5; v_call: TRBV20-1; cdr3_aa: CSARDGTGPWSGETQYF; cdr3_nt: TGCAGTGCTAGAGATGGGACTGGGCCATGGAGTGGAGAGACCCAGTACTTC
clone_size: few; d_call: -; j_call: TRBJ2-3; v_call: TRBV9; cdr3_aa: CASSVVQTTDTQYF; cdr3_nt: TGTGCCAGCAGCGTAGTGCAAACCACAGATACGCAGTATTTT
clone_size: -; d_call: TRBD2; j_call: TRBJ2-3; v_call: TRBV20-1; cdr3_aa: CSASSASGGAGDTQYF; cdr3_nt: TGCAGTGCTAGCTCAGCTAGCGGGGGGGCCGGAGATACGCAGTATTTT
clone_size: many; d_call: TRBD2; j_call: TRBJ2-5; v_call: TRBV6-2/TRBV6-3; cdr3_aa: CARSLGTSGQQETQYF; cdr3_nt: TGTGCCAGGTCTCTGGGGACTAGCGGACAGCAAGAGACCCAGTACTTC